This T cell receptor beta chain is from a study of shared clonotypes between healthy human individuals. Looking at the study overall: Aged 18 to 49, the donors were a couple of women and a few men. Whole-study results and caveats: Relative to clonotypes present in all four donors, those not shared had lower generation probabilities.

Remarks on this clone: Its antigen is unidentified. The identical CDR3 is also encoded by other nucleotide sequences in the sample.

Partitioning of CD4+ cells yielded a CD45RA+ naive subset and a CD45RA-negative memory subset. As processed by the authors: Quality scores were absent from the junction-only immunoSEQ sequences, so filtering differed. Data came from immunoSEQ multiplex PCR; TCRdb stores just in-frame clones and leaves some out. V and J calls and clone size are given by that table; D and trimming were obtained from the DNA. The sample consists of some 1 million clones, more than 65% of them appearing once. This TCR came from a young man in good health. Sequencing used memory CD4+ T cells sorted from blood. This sample's subset: CD45RA-negative fraction.

CDR3 amino acids: CASSAGQGETEAFF. CDR3 nucleotides: TGTGCCAGCAGCGCCGGACAGGGAGAGACTGAAGCTTTCTTT. The chain is built from TRBV7-9 and TRBJ1-1; 8 positions match TRBD1. Looked up from germline, CDR1 is SEHNR and CDR2 is FQNEAQ (reference sequence). With V trimmed by 5 bases and J by 5 bases, 7 bases remained unmatched. The CDR3 totals 14 residues.